One and the same sample provided the 20 T cell receptor beta chains below, sequenced in a study of T cell responses to AZD1222 COVID-19 vaccine. The method was immunoSEQ multiplex PCR; TCRdb's version includes in-frame clones alone and lacks a portion of them. The sample contains roughly 96,000 clones, about nine tenths of which appear only once. Sequencing used peripheral blood, obtained on day 0 of AZD1222 vaccination. Receptor source: an adult in good health.

J is TRBJ2-1 and V is TRBV7-2, with 9 bases that match TRBD1. J lost 9 bases, V lost 4 bases, and 16 bases had no gene match. The CDR3 is 17 residues long. From germline, CDR1 is SGHTA and CDR2 FQGNSA. The CDR3 loop is CASSSDSGTGLLGEQFF. The DNA of the CDR3 is TGTGCCAGCAGCTCAGATTCCGGGACAGGGCTTTTGGGTGAGCAGTTCTTC.

V usage is TRBV6-2 or TRBV6-3 and J usage is TRBJ2-1; 8 nucleotides agree with TRBD2. Germline CDR1 is MNHEY and CDR2 is SVGEGT. The CDR3 has 16 residues. V gave up 1 base and J gave up 1 base; unmatched junction bases: 3. The CDR3 reads CASSYFPSGSYNEQFF. CDR3 DNA: TGTGCCAGCAGTTACTTTCCTAGCGGGTCCTACAATGAGCAGTTCTTC.

This chain uses TRBV30 with TRBJ2-5, with TRBD2 as a possible D gene (6 bases). CDR1 and CDR2 from the germline V gene are GTSNPN and SVGIG (reference sequence). CDR3 length: 15 amino acids. Trimming left V 2 bases short and J 5 bases short, with 18 bases between. CDR3 sequence reads: CAWSPGTEPGETQYF. DNA of the CDR3: TGTGCCTGGAGTCCGGGGACTGAGCCGGGGGAGACCCAGTACTTC. The complete variable domain, with remaining parts taken from reference TRBV30 and TRBJ2-5, reads SQTIHQWPATLVQPVGSPLSLECTVEGTSNPNLYWYRQAAGRGLQLLFYSVGIGQISSEVPQNLSASRPQDRQFILSSKKLLLSDSGFYLCAWSPGTEPGETQYFGPGTRLLVL.

The count of this clone is one. This chain connects TRBV5-1 to TRBJ1-2; TRBD1 agrees at 9 bases. Germline values: CDR1 SGHRS, CDR2 YFSETQ. J was trimmed by 5 bases and V by 4 bases; bases with no gene match: 12. This CDR3 has 16 residues. The CDR3 sequence: CASSQQTPDRGYGYTF. The CDR3 DNA reads TGCGCCAGCAGCCAACAAACCCCAGACAGGGGGTATGGCTACACCTTC.

The chain uses TRBV23-1 and TRBJ2-2; 8 positions match TRBD2. TRBV23-1 is an open reading frame whose function is uncertain. V gave up 3 bases and J gave up 3 bases; unmatched junction bases: 18. The CDR3 totals 20 residues. CDR3 sequence reads: CASSHQLTGFSGTYTGELFF. The CDR3 DNA is TGCGCCAGCAGTCACCAGTTAACAGGGTTTAGCGGGACGTACACCGGGGAGCTGTTTTTT.

The V gene is TRBV7-2, the J gene TRBJ2-1, with D unresolved. V shed 0 bases and J shed 8 bases, with 5 bases lying between them. Germline CDR1 reads SGHTA; CDR2 reads FQGNSA. The CDR3 is 12 amino acids. The CDR3 DNA reads as TGTGCCAGCAGCTTAGCGGGATATGAGCAGTTCTTC. Translation gives CASSLAGYEQFF.

The chain links TRBV27 to TRBJ1-5; D perhaps matches TRBD1 (5 bases). CDR1 is MNHEY and CDR2 is SMNVEV in the germline V gene (reference sequence). Between the trimmed V and J ends, which lost 6 bases and 9 bases, there was a span of 18 bases. The CDR3 consists of 14 residues. The CDR3 protein is CASRFSGVHRPQHF. As DNA, the CDR3 is TGTGCCAGCAGATTTTCGGGGGTTCATCGGCCCCAGCATTTT.

This clone was seen once. The chain joins TRBV9 to TRBJ2-1; D is undetermined. The CDR3 covers 14 residues. Germline assignment: CDR1 SGDLS and CDR2 YYNGEE. Trimming left V 0 bases short and J 5 bases short, with 9 bases between. Written as DNA, the CDR3 is TGTGCCAGCAGCGTAGCGATTCTGAACAATGAGCAGTTCTTC. Translation: CASSVAILNNEQFF. Based on the CDR3 plus reference TRBV9 and TRBJ2-1, the full variable domain is DSGVTQTPKHLITATGQRVTLRCSPRSGDLSVYWYQQSLDQGLQFLIQYYNGEERAKGNILERFSAQQFPDLHSELNLSSLELGDSALYFCASSVAILNNEQFFGPGTRLTVL.

The chain carries TRBV7-6 and TRBJ1-1; perhaps TRBD1 as D (5 bases). Trimming removed 2 bases from V and 2 bases from J, with 18 bases in between. Per germline, CDR1 SGHVS and CDR2 FNYEAQ. The CDR3 runs to 17 residues. The CDR3 protein is CASSLLWGTAKNTEAFF. The CDR3 DNA reads TGTGCCAGCAGCTTATTGTGGGGCACGGCAAAAAACACTGAAGCTTTCTTT.

This clone was picked up one time. The rearrangement uses TRBV14 and TRBJ2-2, with no clear D. The CDR3 totals 14 residues. Germline V gene data show CDR1 as SGHDN and CDR2 as FVKESK. V was pared by 4 bases and J by 7 bases, with 13 bases between. The CDR3 is CASSLRVKGGELFF. The CDR3 bases are TGTGCCAGCAGCCTAAGGGTAAAGGGCGGGGAGCTGTTTTTT.

The rearrangement uses TRBV28 and TRBJ1-1, with 7 bases aligning to TRBD1. V gave up 5 bases and J gave up 2 bases; unmatched junction bases: 5. Germline V gene sequence: CDR1 MDHEN, CDR2 SYDVKM. The CDR3 is 14 residues long. The chain's CDR3 is CASSVTGKNTEAFF. The CDR3 DNA reads TGTGCCAGCAGTGTGACAGGGAAAAACACTGAAGCTTTCTTT.

This clone has only a few counts. A junction end diverges from the germline sequence, so it may reflect a read error. The genes are TRBV18 and TRBJ1-5, with 8 bases matching TRBD1. The CDR3 spans 14 residues. CDR1 is KGHSH and CDR2 is LQKENI in the germline V gene. The CDR3 DNA sequence: TGTGCCAGCTCACCTGGACAGGGCAAACAGCCCCAGCATTTT. It yields the protein CASSPGQGKQPQHF.

V gene TRBV6-5 combines with J gene TRBJ2-7; D may be TRBD1 or TRBD2 (5 bases each). The germline V gene has CDR1 MNHEY and CDR2 SVGAGI. This CDR3 is 14 amino acids long. Trimming shortened V by 10 bases and J by 6 bases, and 22 bases separated the two germline ends. The CDR3 reads CATSKGTALGEQYF. The CDR3 DNA reads as TGTGCCACCTCAAAAGGGACGGCTCTCGGCGAGCAGTACTTC.

This clone was seen a single time. The V call is TRBV24-1, the J call TRBJ2-5; perhaps TRBD1 as D (6 bases). The CDR3 spans 17 residues. Trimming took 0 bases from V and 7 from J, leaving 20 bases between them. CDR1 and CDR2 (germline): KGHDR, SFDVKD. CDR3 DNA: TGTGCCACCAGTGATTTGAGGGACACGACCGGGCAGGGGACCCAGTACTTC. Translation: CATSDLRDTTGQGTQYF.

This rearrangement joins TRBV28 to TRBJ1-4; D is undetermined. The CDR3 totals 15 residues. CDR1 is MDHEN, CDR2 SYDVKM, per germline. V dropped 5 bases and J dropped 8 bases, with 18 bases sitting between them. This CDR3 reads CASSSGSQLREKLFF. Here the CDR3 DNA reads TGTGCCAGCAGTAGCGGATCCCAACTACGCGAAAAACTGTTTTTT.

J is TRBJ2-1 and V is TRBV7-9; 7 bases agree with TRBD1. After removal of 0 bases from V and 0 bases from J, the junction contained 2 bases not matched to a gene. CDR1 and CDR2 from the germline V gene are SEHNR and FQNEAQ (reference sequence). The CDR3 covers 16 residues. The CDR3 DNA follows: TGTGCCAGCAGCTTAGCCGGGACAGTCTCCTACAATGAGCAGTTCTTC. Translation: CASSLAGTVSYNEQFF.

The chain combines TRBV5-6 with TRBJ2-2; weak D call: TRBD1 (5 bases). The CDR3 covers 14 residues. Trimming removed 4 bases at V and 2 bases at J, with 9 bases between. Germline V lookup: CDR1 SGHDT, CDR2 YYEEEE. DNA for the CDR3: TGTGCCAGCAGCCGAGACAGTAACACCGGGGAGCTGTTTTTT. Translating gives CASSRDSNTGELFF. The variable domain in full, completed from reference TRBV5-6 and TRBJ2-2, reads DAGVTQSPTHLIKTRGQQVTLRCSPKSGHDTVSWYQQALGQGPQFIFQYYEEEERQRGNFPDRFSGHQFPNYSSELNVNALLLGDSALYLCASSRDSNTGELFFGEGSRLTVL.

This clone appeared a few times. V gene TRBV19 combines with J gene TRBJ2-1, with D hard to call. The V end was cut by 7 bases, the J end by 6 bases, with 13 bases between. This CDR3 contains 13 residues. The germline gives CDR1 LNHDA, CDR2 SQIVND (reference sequence). DNA for the CDR3: TGTGCCAGTACTGATCGGGTTTCCAATGAGCAGTTCTTC. This translates into CASTDRVSNEQFF.

The chain has TRBV3-1 (or the pseudogene TRBV3-2) and TRBJ2-7; D is perhaps TRBD1 (6 bases). Per germline, CDR1 LGHDT and CDR2 YNNKEL (reference sequence). Trimming left V 1 base short and J 6 bases short, with 13 bases between. This CDR3 is 14 amino acids long. CDR3 amino acids: CASSQGETGGEQYF. In DNA form, the CDR3 reads TGTGCCAGCAGCCAAGGCGAGACAGGAGGCGAGCAGTACTTC.

The V and J genes are TRBV20-1 and TRBJ2-1, with 9 bases identical to TRBD2. CDR1 is DFQATT and CDR2 is SNEGSKA in the germline V gene (reference sequence). The CDR3 loop spans 17 amino acids. V lost 3 bases to trimming and J lost 0 bases; unmatched junction nucleotides: 9. The CDR3 DNA is TGCAGTGCTAGTAGCCTAGCGGGGATTAGCTCCTACAATGAGCAGTTCTTC. As protein: CSASSLAGISSYNEQFF.